This T cell receptor (beta chain) comes out of a study of type 1 regulatory T cells. In the study overall: T-allo10 is an in vitro-generated, Tr1-enriched CD4 T cell product specific for alloantigen.

Findings of the study overall: Tr1 cells had a more restricted TCR repertoire than non-Tr1 cells.

This clonotype has only a few counts. Antigen unknown. CDR1 is DFQATT, CDR2 SNEGSKA, per germline (reference sequence). The V end was cut by 0 bases, the J end by 4 bases, with 15 bases between. The CDR3 runs 15 residues. TCRdb redid the calling of the reads with MiXCR, one entry per CDR3 protein. The sample holds about 65,000 distinct CDR3 sequences, 45% to 50% seen once. Input material: cultured non-Tr1 T cells, either the whole culture or a sorted T cell fraction (not recorded which). The TCR was taken from a human donor in good health. The chain links TRBV20-1 to TRBJ2-5, with D possibly matching TRBD2 (5 bases). The CDR3 reads CSARDLDYTRETQYF. The CDR3 DNA is TGCAGTGCTAGAGATCTCGACTATACTCGAGAGACCCAGTACTTC.